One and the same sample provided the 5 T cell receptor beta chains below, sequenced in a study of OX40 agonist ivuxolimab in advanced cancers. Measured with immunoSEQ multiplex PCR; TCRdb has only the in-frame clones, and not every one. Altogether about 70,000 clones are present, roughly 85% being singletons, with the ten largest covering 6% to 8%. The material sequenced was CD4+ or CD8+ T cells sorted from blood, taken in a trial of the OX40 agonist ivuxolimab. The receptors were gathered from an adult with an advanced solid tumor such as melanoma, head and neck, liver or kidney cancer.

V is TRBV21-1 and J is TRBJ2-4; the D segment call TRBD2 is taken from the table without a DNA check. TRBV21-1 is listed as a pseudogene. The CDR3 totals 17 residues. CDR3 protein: CASSKAVPGVFRNIQYF. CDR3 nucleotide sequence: TGTGCCAGCAGCAAAGCGGTCCCGGGAGTGTTTAGAAACATTCAGTACTTC.

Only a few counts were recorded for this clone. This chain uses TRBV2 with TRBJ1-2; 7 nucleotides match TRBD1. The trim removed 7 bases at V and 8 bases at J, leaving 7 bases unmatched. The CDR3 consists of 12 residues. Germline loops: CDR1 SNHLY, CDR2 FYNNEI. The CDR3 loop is CASTDRVGGYTF. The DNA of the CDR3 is TGTGCCAGCACCGACAGGGTGGGAGGCTACACCTTC.

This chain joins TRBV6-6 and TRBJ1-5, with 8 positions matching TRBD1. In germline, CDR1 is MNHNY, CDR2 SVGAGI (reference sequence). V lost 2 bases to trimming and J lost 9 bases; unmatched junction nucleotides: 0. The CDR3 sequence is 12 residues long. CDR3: CASSYGTGPQHF. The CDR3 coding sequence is TGTGCCAGCAGTTACGGGACAGGGCCCCAGCATTTT.

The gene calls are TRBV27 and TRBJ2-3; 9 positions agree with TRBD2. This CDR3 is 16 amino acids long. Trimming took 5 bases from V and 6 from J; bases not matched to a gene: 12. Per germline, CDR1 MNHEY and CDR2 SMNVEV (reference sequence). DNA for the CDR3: TGTGCCAGCAGTCCCCAGCGGGAGGTACCGAGGGATACGCAGTATTTT. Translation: CASSPQREVPRDTQYF.

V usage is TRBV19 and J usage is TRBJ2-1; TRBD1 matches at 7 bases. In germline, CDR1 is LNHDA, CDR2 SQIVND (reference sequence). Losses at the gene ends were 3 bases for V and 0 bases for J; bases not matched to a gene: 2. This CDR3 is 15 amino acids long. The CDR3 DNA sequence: TGTGCCAGTAGTATTCGGGACAGCTCCTACAATGAGCAGTTCTTC. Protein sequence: CASSIRDSSYNEQFF.